The 10 T cell receptor beta chains below come from one sample, sequenced in a study of blood T cell repertoires in COVID-19. Assay used: immunoSEQ multiplex PCR; TCRdb lists only in-frame clones, some missing. The sample holds about 200,000 clones; more than 75% are singletons and the top ten take around 5.7%. The sequencing sample was made of PBMCs or T cells enriched from blood (not recorded which). The receptors here all came from a man aged 35-49 years with acute COVID-19.

The chain uses TRBV7-9 and TRBJ1-2; TRBD1 aligns across 9 bases. Germline V CDR1 and CDR2: SEHNR, FQNEAQ (reference sequence). Unmatched junction bases numbered 3, after V lost 5 bases and J lost 2 bases. The CDR3 totals 14 residues. Here the CDR3 DNA reads TGTGCCAGCAGCGGGACAGGGCACAACTATGGCTACACCTTC. This gives the protein CASSGTGHNYGYTF.

The rearrangement uses TRBV5-8 and TRBJ2-5; tentatively, D is TRBD2 (7 bases). The CDR3 is 14 amino acids. The germline V gene has CDR1 SGHTS and CDR2 YDEGEE. The V end lost 2 bases, the J end lost 4 bases, and 12 bases lay between the germline ends. For the CDR3, the DNA is TGTGCCAGCAGCTTAAGAGGGGGGGGAGAGACCCAGTACTTC. Encoded protein: CASSLRGGGETQYF.

The chain is built from TRBV4-1 and TRBJ1-1; 9 bases are a match to TRBD1. The germline V gene encodes CDR1 MGHRA and CDR2 YSYEKL. The V segment lost 1 base and the J segment 3 bases; nucleotides outside the gene matches: 3. The CDR3 runs to 15 residues. CDR3 sequence (DNA): TGCGCCAGCAGCCAAGGACAGGGGGGTTACACTGAAGCTTTCTTT. It codes for CASSQGQGGYTEAFF.

This clone was observed a single time. The rearrangement joins TRBV11-2 to TRBJ2-7, with D perhaps TRBD1 (6 bases). V lost 4 bases and J lost 5, with 9 bases in between. This CDR3 spans 12 amino acids. Germline V gives CDR1 SGHAT, CDR2 FQNNGV. This chain's CDR3 is CASSSTGNEQYF. CDR3 nucleotides: TGTGCCAGCAGCTCTACAGGGAACGAGCAGTACTTC.

The chain uses TRBV2 and TRBJ2-3, with 8 bases fitting TRBD1. The CDR3 has 15 amino acids. V lost 7 bases to trimming and J lost 0 bases; unmatched junction nucleotides: 6. Germline CDR1 and CDR2: SNHLY and FYNNEI. The CDR3 coding sequence is TGTGCCAGCACCCGGCAGGGGGCTAGCACAGATACGCAGTATTTT. It is translated as CASTRQGASTDTQYF.

The rearrangement joins TRBV29-1 to TRBJ2-3; D gene ambiguous. The V end was cut by 4 bases, the J end by 1 base, with 6 bases between. This CDR3 is built from 12 residues. The germline V gene has CDR1 SQVTM and CDR2 ANQGSEA. The CDR3 spells CSVVPGTDTQYF. CDR3 DNA sequence: TGCAGCGTTGTCCCTGGCACAGATACGCAGTATTTT.

This rearrangement joins TRBV4-1 to TRBJ2-7, with unresolved D. The V and J ends lost 0 bases and 2 bases respectively, with 14 bases between them. The CDR3 contains 16 residues. Germline V gene lookup returns CDR1 MGHRA and CDR2 YSYEKL. CDR3 DNA: TGCGCCAGCAGCCAAGATGAGACTCTGCCAGCCTACGAGCAGTACTTC. This sequence encodes CASSQDETLPAYEQYF.

The V call is TRBV19, the J call TRBJ1-4; D uncertain. The CDR3 is made up of 16 amino acids. V was pared by 1 base and J by 0 bases, with 9 bases between. Germline CDR1 is LNHDA and CDR2 is SQIVND (reference sequence). For the CDR3, the DNA is TGTGCCAGTAGTATAGGGAGGTCGCCAACTAATGAAAAACTGTTTTTT. Encoded protein: CASSIGRSPTNEKLFF.

The chain employs TRBV12-3 or TRBV12-4 and TRBJ2-2; possible D gene TRBD1, 5 bases. Deletions cut 3 bases from V and 6 bases from J, with 8 bases between. CDR3 length: 13 residues. In DNA, the CDR3 is TGTGCCAGCAGTTTTGCAGGGTCCGGGGAGCTGTTTTTT. It yields the protein CASSFAGSGELFF.

The J gene is TRBJ1-2, the V gene TRBV5-6; 7 bases line up with TRBD1. This CDR3 region has 15 residues. CDR1 and CDR2 from the germline V gene are SGHDT and YYEEEE. V shed 0 bases, J shed 0 bases, and the junction held 2 bases outside the gene matches. The CDR3 is CASSLAGTANYGYTF. Here the CDR3 DNA reads TGTGCCAGCAGCTTGGCCGGGACAGCTAACTATGGCTACACCTTC.